This T cell receptor beta chain emerged from a study of cytomegalovirus exposure and HLA in healthy donors. The study's findings and limits: With later analysis, a missense DCLRE1C variant became linked to TCR beta V- and J-gene trimming.

PCR used 60 Vbeta primers and 13 Jbeta primers. Profiled with immunoSEQ multiplex PCR; TCRdb holds only in-frame clones, not every one. This table has around 130,000 clones, 74% appearing once. Of note for this clone: The antigen is not known.

The CDR3 extends over 16 amino acids. Per germline, CDR1 SGHRS and CDR2 YFSETQ. V lost 2 bases, J lost 5 bases, and 19 bases lay in between. The specimen sequenced was PBMCs. V usage is TRBV5-1 and J usage is TRBJ1-1; a possible D gene is TRBD1 (5 bases). This sequence originates from a woman between 45 and 65 years old in good health and CMV-seropositive. The CDR3 sequence: CASSLWGGTKTTEAFF. For the CDR3, the DNA is TGCGCCAGCAGCTTATGGGGGGGAACGAAGACGACTGAAGCTTTCTTT.